What follows is one T cell receptor beta chain and its context. Antigen unknown. Assay: immunoSEQ multiplex PCR; the TCRdb copy retains only in-frame clones and omits some. Of fewer than 80,000 clones in the sample, 85% were seen once. The sample comes from a study of OX40 agonist ivuxolimab in advanced cancers. Across the study: Patients were dosed with the agonistic anti-OX40 (CD134) antibody ivuxolimab. Study results and limitations: Fewer expanded clones were found on average in CD4+ than in CD8+ T cells. At 0.1 to 3.0 mg/kg, clonal expansion of CD4+ and CD8+ blood T cells had occurred by week 6.

Trimming cost V 4 bases and J 4 bases, with 10 bases left between them. Germline V gene data show CDR1 as SGHDT and CDR2 as YYEEEE. The length of the CDR3 is 13 residues. The chain links TRBV5-6 to TRBJ2-3, with D tentatively TRBD2 (6 bases). The TCR was taken from an adult with an advanced solid tumor such as melanoma, head and neck, liver or kidney cancer. Sample: CD4+ or CD8+ T cells sorted from blood, taken in a trial of the OX40 agonist ivuxolimab. Written as DNA, the CDR3 is TGTGCCAGCAGCCCCACGGGGGCAGATACGCAGTATTTT. It translates to CASSPTGADTQYF. Filled out from reference TRBV5-6 and TRBJ2-3, the complete variable domain reads DAGVTQSPTHLIKTRGQQVTLRCSPKSGHDTVSWYQQALGQGPQFIFQYYEEEERQRGNFPDRFSGHQFPNYSSELNVNALLLGDSALYLCASSPTGADTQYFGPGTRLTVL.